This TCR beta chain was found in a study of sequential checkpoint blockade in melanoma (dated by TCRdb to about 2019). Regarding the study in general: Using 1:1 randomization, the trial assigned patients either to first-line nivolumab followed by ipilimumab (arm A) or to ipilimumab followed by nivolumab (arm B). Both trial sequences were followed by maintenance nivolumab.

Points the paper makes about the study in general: Validation of the response-prediction model combining TCR metrics and mutation burden is needed in larger, independent patient cohorts.

The CDR3 runs 13 residues from the cysteine to the phenylalanine. Only CDR3 DNA is held: 39 bases, read in frame from base 1. Taken from the germline V gene, the CDR1 and CDR2 loops are SGDLS and YYNGEE. V loses 4 bases of germline sequence and J loses 1 base, and the interval between the two ends is 8 bases. The immunoSEQ Assay was used to immunosequence TCRbeta CDR3 regions from genomic DNA. Genomic DNA was amplified by bias-controlled multiplex PCR before high-throughput sequencing. Processing in the source paper ran as follows. To quantify the absolute abundance of each unique TCRbeta CDR3 region, the sequences were collapsed and filtered. Clonality, defined as 1 minus Pielou's evenness, was calculated using productive rearrangements only. A previously published method was used to identify clones whose frequencies were significantly greater in on-treatment samples than in baseline samples. TCRdb retrieved this table from immuneACCESS and kept in-frame rearrangements only. Not all clones are present; in checked studies, unresolved V genes account for under half, and no reason is known for the remainder. V, J and clone size are those of that table, while D and trimming were read from the DNA. Within this sample are more than 15,000 clones, with 60% to 70% of them counted one time only. The ten top clones hold approximately 20% of the sample.

Sample treatment or condition, as interpreted from the label and publication: randomized to nivolumab then ipilimumab (arm A) or the reverse (arm B). Prior DNA-damaging chemotherapy had not been received by any trial patient. A FACS Aria II flow cytometer was used to sort live CD3+CD8+ cells that were negative for CD19 and CD56 from thawed PBMCs. CheckMate 064, a randomized, open-label phase II trial of sequential checkpoint blockade, was the source of the samples, all of which came from patients with melanoma. Peripheral blood mononuclear cells were obtained through leukapheresis, purified using Ficoll-Paque, and frozen in human serum containing roughly 9.8% DMSO. Purity of sorted blood CD3+CD8+ cells was verified at >98% immediately after sorting, followed by DNA extraction. About this clone itself: Its specific antigen is unknown. Per-base qualities were not stored, and no clone one base away is much larger.

The material was CD8+ T cells sorted from blood (inferred from file names), obtained from a patient given nivolumab and ipilimumab in sequence. The receptor's source is a human donor with melanoma. The rearrangement joined TRBV9 to TRBJ1-1; the D gene cannot be resolved reliably. The CDR3 region: CASSSRANTEAFF. The DNA sequence follows: TGTGCCAGCAGCAGCCGCGCGAACACTGAAGCTTTCTTT.